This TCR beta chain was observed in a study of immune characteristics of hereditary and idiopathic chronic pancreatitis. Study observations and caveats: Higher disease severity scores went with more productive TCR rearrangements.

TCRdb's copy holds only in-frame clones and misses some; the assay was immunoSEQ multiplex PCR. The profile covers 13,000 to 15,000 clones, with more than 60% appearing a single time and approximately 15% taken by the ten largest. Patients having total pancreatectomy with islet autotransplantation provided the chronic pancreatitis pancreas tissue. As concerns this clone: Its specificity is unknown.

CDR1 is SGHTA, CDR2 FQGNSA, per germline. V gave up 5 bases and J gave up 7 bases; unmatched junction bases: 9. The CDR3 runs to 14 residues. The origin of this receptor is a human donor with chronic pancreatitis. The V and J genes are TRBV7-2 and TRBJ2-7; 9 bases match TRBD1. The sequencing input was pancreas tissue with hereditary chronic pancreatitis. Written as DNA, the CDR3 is TGTGCCAGCAGCGCCGGACAGGGGATGGGGGAGCAGTACTTC. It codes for CASSAGQGMGEQYF.